Below are 20 T cell receptor beta chains sequenced from a single sample in a study of identifying expanded T cells in peripheral blood. Sequencing was performed with immunoSEQ multiplex PCR; in TCRdb, only in-frame clones are kept and a portion is missing. There are some 93,000 clones in the sample; about nine tenths occur only once, and roughly 3.9% lies in the top ten. Sequencing input: blood. The receptors originated from a person aged 18-69 years in good health.

The chain uses TRBV2 and TRBJ2-5; 8 bases map to TRBD2. The junction had 5 bases not matched to a gene; V was cut back by 2 bases and J by 6 bases. From germline, CDR1 is SNHLY and CDR2 FYNNEI. The CDR3 runs 14 residues. CDR3 sequence (DNA): TGTGCCAGCAGTGAACTAGTAGCGGGACAGACCCAGTACTTC. It specifies CASSELVAGQTQYF.

In its sample, this clone was seen once. The rearrangement uses TRBV9 and TRBJ2-6; 11 bases align to TRBD1. Germline trimming cut 5 bases from V and 5 bases from J; bases unmatched to any gene: 6. CDR3 length equals 16 residues. Looked up from germline, CDR1 is SGDLS and CDR2 is YYNGEE. In nucleotides, the CDR3 is TGTGCCAGCAGGGGAGGGACAGGGGGTAGGGCCAACGTCCTGACTTTC. Amino acids: CASRGGTGGRANVLTF. Together with reference TRBV9 and TRBJ2-6, the CDR3 gives the full variable domain: DSGVTQTPKHLITATGQRVTLRCSPRSGDLSVYWYQQSLDQGLQFLIQYYNGEERAKGNILERFSAQQFPDLHSELNLSSLELGDSALYFCASRGGTGGRANVLTFGAGSRLTVL.

The chain recombines TRBV7-2 with TRBJ2-1; D unresolved. V was shortened by 8 bases and J by 6 bases, with 11 bases between the two germline ends. Germline lookup yields CDR1 SGHTA and CDR2 FQGNSA. The CDR3 is 12 residues long. Here the CDR3 DNA reads TGTGCCAGCTCCATCATAGTCAATGAGCAGTTCTTC. It encodes CASSIIVNEQFF.

CDR3 sequence (DNA): TGTGCCAGCAAACGGGTTTCCACAGATACGCAGTATTTT. Encoded protein: CASKRVSTDTQYF. V is TRBV6-6 and J is TRBJ2-3; D is unresolved. In germline, CDR1 is MNHNY, CDR2 SVGAGI (reference sequence). This CDR3 region has 13 residues. The V and J ends lost 7 bases and 2 bases respectively, with 10 bases between them.

The gene calls are TRBV7-9 and TRBJ2-3; tentatively, D is TRBD1 (6 bases). V was clipped by 0 bases and J by 4 bases, with 8 bases between them. CDR1 is SEHNR, CDR2 FQNEAQ, per germline (reference sequence). There are 14 residues in the CDR3. The DNA for the CDR3 is TGTGCCAGCAGCTTAGCGGGGGCAGCAGATACGCAGTATTTT. Translation gives CASSLAGAADTQYF.

The rearrangement joins TRBV4-1 to TRBJ1-4, with D hard to call. Germline V gene lookup returns CDR1 MGHRA and CDR2 YSYEKL. The CDR3 covers 15 residues. Trimming removed 2 bases from V and 5 bases from J, with 12 bases in between. CDR3 in amino acids: CASSQPVAGNEKLFF. The CDR3 coding sequence is TGCGCCAGCAGCCAACCGGTGGCGGGAAATGAAAAACTGTTTTTT.

The genes are TRBV27 and TRBJ1-2; TRBD1 agrees at 8 bases. With V trimmed by 1 base and J by 8 bases, 9 bases remained unmatched. Germline-derived CDR1 and CDR2 are MNHEY and SMNVEV (reference sequence). The CDR3 runs 15 residues. DNA of the CDR3: TGTGCCAGCAGTTTATATCCTCAGGGGGCGGGGGGCTACACCTTC. This gives the protein CASSLYPQGAGGYTF.

V is TRBV9 and J is TRBJ2-5; TRBD2 aligns across 8 bases. Germline V gives CDR1 SGDLS, CDR2 YYNGEE. The CDR3 covers 16 residues. Trimming at V came to 0 bases and at J to 2 bases, leaving 6 bases not matched to a gene. The chain's CDR3 is CASSVVSGGNQETQYF. The DNA for the CDR3 is TGTGCCAGCAGCGTAGTGTCGGGGGGGAATCAAGAGACCCAGTACTTC.

The chain combines TRBV5-6 with TRBJ2-3; tentative D call: TRBD1 (6 bases). CDR1 is SGHDT and CDR2 is YYEEEE in the germline V gene. With 0 bases removed from V and 3 bases from J, the gap between germline ends came to 11 bases. The CDR3 has 15 amino acids. The CDR3: CASSLEGQGTDTQYF. The CDR3 DNA is TGTGCCAGCAGCTTGGAAGGGCAGGGGACAGATACGCAGTATTTT.

J is TRBJ2-1 and V is TRBV11-1, with TRBD1 matching 11 bases. CDR1 is SGHAT, CDR2 FQDESV, per germline (reference sequence). The CDR3 runs to 15 residues. V shed 4 bases and J 9 bases; nucleotides not matched to a gene: 8. The CDR3 DNA sequence: TGTGCCAGCAGCTCCGCCGGGACAGGGGGTGGTGAGCAGTTCTTC. Amino acid sequence: CASSSAGTGGGEQFF.

In DNA, the CDR3 is TGTGCCAGCAGTTCCCAGGGTGTAAGGTCCTACGAGCAGTACTTC. Encoded protein: CASSSQGVRSYEQYF. This chain links TRBV27 with TRBJ2-7; TRBD1 might be the D (5 bases). The CDR3 is made up of 15 amino acids. The germline gives CDR1 MNHEY, CDR2 SMNVEV (reference sequence). The V end was cut by 4 bases, the J end by 1 base, with 14 bases between.

The chain is built from TRBV7-6 and TRBJ1-3; 7 positions agree with TRBD1. Trimming at V came to 2 bases and at J to 2 bases, leaving 3 bases not matched to a gene. This CDR3 has 15 residues. Germline-derived CDR1 and CDR2 are SGHVS and FNYEAQ. Here the CDR3 reads CASSLTGATGNTIYF. In nucleotides, the CDR3 is TGTGCCAGCAGCTTAACAGGGGCTACTGGAAACACCATATATTTT.

V is TRBV2 and J is TRBJ2-5; the D gene is possibly TRBD1 (5 bases). Deletions cut 11 bases from V and 5 bases from J, with 15 bases between. The CDR3 covers 12 residues. From germline, CDR1 is SNHLY and CDR2 FYNNEI. CDR3 loop: CAAWGALETQYF. The DNA of the CDR3 is TGTGCCGCGTGGGGCGCCCTCGAGACCCAGTACTTC. Full variable domain (outside the CDR3, taken from reference TRBV2 and TRBJ2-5): EPEVTQTPSHQVTQMGQEVILRCVPISNHLYFYWYRQILGQKVEFLVSFYNNEISEKSEIFDDQFSVERPDGSNFTLKIRSTKLEDSAMYFCAAWGALETQYFGPGTRLLVL.

This clone was detected only a few times. This chain connects TRBV14 to TRBJ1-2, with D hard to call. The V end lost 3 bases, the J end lost 4 bases, and 9 bases lay between the germline ends. CDR3 length: 13 residues. CDR1 is SGHDN, CDR2 FVKESK, per germline. CDR3 DNA sequence: TGTGCCAGCAGCCACGGATTCCTCTATGGCTACACCTTC. Amino acid sequence: CASSHGFLYGYTF. Variable domain in full (rest from reference TRBV14 and TRBJ1-2): EAGVTQFPSHSVIEKGQTVTLRCDPISGHDNLYWYRRVMGKEIKFLLHFVKESKQDESGMPNNRFLAERTGGTYSTLKVQPAELEDSGVYFCASSHGFLYGYTFGSGTRLTVV.

The CDR3 DNA follows: TGTGCCAGCTCACCTGCTGAGGAGACCCAGTACTTC. Translation gives CASSPAEETQYF. This chain uses TRBV18 with TRBJ2-5; D unclear. The length of the CDR3 is 12 residues. Germline values: CDR1 KGHSH, CDR2 LQKENI. V was pared by 3 bases and J by 5 bases, with 7 bases between.

The rearrangement links TRBV29-1 to TRBJ1-2; 7 bases map to TRBD1. Germline loops: CDR1 SQVTM, CDR2 ANQGSEA. There are 18 residues in the CDR3. J was trimmed by 0 bases and V by 1 base; bases with no gene match: 14. The CDR3 is CSVEVLPGDREPNYGYTF. As DNA, the CDR3 is TGCAGCGTTGAAGTCCTCCCCGGCGACAGGGAGCCTAACTATGGCTACACCTTC.

This clone has a handful of counts. V is TRBV6-1 and J is TRBJ2-3; the D call may be TRBD1 or TRBD2 (5 bases each). Trimming removed 3 bases at V and 1 base at J, with 14 bases between. The germline V gene encodes CDR1 MNHNS and CDR2 SASEGT. The CDR3 loop spans 16 amino acids. CDR3 protein: CASSEIPGARTDTQYF. The CDR3 DNA is TGTGCCAGCAGTGAGATCCCCGGGGCACGCACAGATACGCAGTATTTT.

V gene TRBV29-1 combines with J gene TRBJ2-5, with D possibly TRBD2 on 6 matching bases. Germline CDR1 and CDR2: SQVTM and ANQGSEA. Trimming took 8 bases from V and 5 from J, leaving 18 bases between them. The CDR3 is 13 residues long. CDR3 DNA: TGCAGCCTGGGAGGTTCAGGGTCCGAGACCCAGTACTTC. Protein: CSLGGSGSETQYF.

Turning to this clone: An end of the junction does not agree with germline; a read error may underlie this. The chain employs TRBV5-3 and TRBJ1-1, with D unresolved. TRBV5-3 is assigned to the ORF class and has an uncertain function. CDR3 size: 13 residues. The CDR3 DNA reads TGTGCCAGCAGCTTAGACGAGGGCACTGAAGCTTTCTTT. This gives the protein CASSLDEGTEAFF.

The chain carries TRBV14 and TRBJ1-6, with D possibly TRBD1 on 6 matching bases. The CDR3 has 20 residues. Between the trimmed V and J ends, which lost 2 bases and 1 base, there was a span of 21 bases. Germline lookup yields CDR1 SGHDN and CDR2 FVKESK. CDR3 amino acids: CASSQPPTGPGRSYNSPLHF. CDR3 sequence (DNA): TGTGCCAGCAGCCAACCGCCGACAGGCCCCGGGAGGTCCTATAATTCACCCCTCCACTTT.